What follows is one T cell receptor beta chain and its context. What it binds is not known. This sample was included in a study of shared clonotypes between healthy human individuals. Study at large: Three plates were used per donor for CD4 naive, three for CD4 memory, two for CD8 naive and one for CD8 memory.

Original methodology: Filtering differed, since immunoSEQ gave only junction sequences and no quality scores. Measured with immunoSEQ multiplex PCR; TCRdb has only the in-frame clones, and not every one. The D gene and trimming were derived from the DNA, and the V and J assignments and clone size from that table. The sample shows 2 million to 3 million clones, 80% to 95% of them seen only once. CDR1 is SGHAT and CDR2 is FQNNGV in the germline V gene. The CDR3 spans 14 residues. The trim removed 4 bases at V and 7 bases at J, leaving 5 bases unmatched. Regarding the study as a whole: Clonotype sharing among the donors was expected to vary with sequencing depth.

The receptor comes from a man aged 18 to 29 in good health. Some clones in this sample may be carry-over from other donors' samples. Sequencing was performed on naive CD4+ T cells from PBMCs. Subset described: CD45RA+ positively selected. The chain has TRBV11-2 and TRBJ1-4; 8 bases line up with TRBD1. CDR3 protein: CASSSGQGFEKLFF. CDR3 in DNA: TGTGCCAGCAGCTCAGGACAGGGATTTGAAAAACTGTTTTTT.